This T cell receptor (beta chain) was captured by sequencing in a study of blood T cell repertoires in COVID-19. Study summary: Sites in the United States, Italy and Spain provided acute and convalescent COVID-19 samples. PBMCs, B-cell-depleted T cells, or T cells provided the cDNA or gDNA that made up the material.

Germline CDR1 reads SGHRS; CDR2 reads YFSETQ. Trimming at V came to 4 bases and at J to 4 bases, leaving 10 bases not matched to a gene. The CDR3 is 15 residues long. Repertoires were generated with immunoSEQ multiplex PCR, while TCRdb's copy carries only in-frame clones and drops some. The profile shows tens of thousands of clones, around 87% of them singletons. The sequencing sample was made of peripheral blood. This sequence joins TRBV5-1 and TRBJ2-7; 8 bases line up with TRBD1. The receptor was isolated from a human donor in a cohort sampled during active COVID-19. CDR3 DNA sequence: TGCGCCAGCAGCCCAGGACAGGGCATCGCGTACGAGCAGTACTTC. Protein: CASSPGQGIAYEQYF.